Given below is one T cell receptor beta chain in context. Its antigen remains undetermined. No clone much larger than this one lies a single base away; base qualities are absent. The source of the sample is a study of CD8 T cells in Susac syndrome (dated by TCRdb to the late 2010s). A note on the overall study: The study used repertoire sequencing to test whether antigen drove CD8+ T cell activation and differentiation in Susac syndrome. The study at large found these results: The TCR sequencing and HLA analysis was acknowledged to have included a relatively small number of individuals.

Peripheral blood CD8+ and CD4+ T cells from healthy donors, Susac syndrome patients and multiple sclerosis patients were profiled by high-throughput TCR beta sequencing. The multiple sclerosis controls were treatment-naive patients who had stable or active relapsing-remitting disease and met the revised McDonald criteria. Bulk CD8+ and CD4+ T cells were purified by magnetic negative isolation, while CD8+ TEMRA cells were enriched using FACS. Blood was drawn into EDTA tubes, processed within 24 hours, and PBMCs were isolated by density gradient centrifugation. PBMCs intended for TCR sequencing were cryopreserved in liquid nitrogen and thawed later in a water bath at 37 degrees C. A purity of at least 90% was achieved for sorted or isolated CD4+, CD8+ and CD8+ TEMRA cells. RNA was extracted with the RNeasy kit and roughly 0.45 to 1 ug was reverse transcribed using random hexamers. The immunoSEQ multiplex PCR assay, which covers 54 Vbeta and 13 Jbeta segments, was used to amplify TCR beta CDR3 regions. To correct PCR amplification bias, a synthetic template baseline was used for both primer optimization and computational correction. From the authors' description of their analysis: Reads were assigned to V, D and J genes according to IMGT and analyzed in immunoSEQ Analyzer, with only productive sequences retained. Clonality was computed as one minus Shannon entropy normalized by log2 of the number of productive unique sequences. For each patient and control, public and private clones were evaluated among the 100 most prevalent clones. Clones were defined as Susac-specific if absent from the healthy and MS cohorts, from over a thousand published viral clones and from other ImmuneACCESS disease sequences. TCRdb trimmed the raw reads at Q25, called clones with MiXCR and kept productive beta chains. Rows merge per CDR3 protein into single entries with the most common DNA and genes. TCRdb's processing, not the authors' own work, is the source of the V and J calls. Here the sample has approximately 150,000 distinct CDR3 sequences; approximately 96% occur a single time. The ten largest clones represent approximately 0.11% of the sample.

The CDR3 runs 15 amino acids, cysteine and phenylalanine included. Just CDR3 DNA is preserved here, 45 bases in frame from base 1. Trimming accounts for 6 bases at V and 8 bases at J, while the number of junction bases matched to no gene is 11. Sequences MGHDK (CDR1) and SYGVNS (CDR2) are obtained from the germline V gene. The clonotype originates from a human donor with multiple sclerosis. Sequencing was performed on CD4+ T cells from PBMCs. This chain is built from TRBV25-1 and TRBJ1-4; 8 junctional bases match TRBD1. Here is the DNA: TGTGCCAGCAGCCGCAGGGGGCTAGGACGAGAAAAACTGTTTTTT. It encodes CASSRRGLGREKLFF.